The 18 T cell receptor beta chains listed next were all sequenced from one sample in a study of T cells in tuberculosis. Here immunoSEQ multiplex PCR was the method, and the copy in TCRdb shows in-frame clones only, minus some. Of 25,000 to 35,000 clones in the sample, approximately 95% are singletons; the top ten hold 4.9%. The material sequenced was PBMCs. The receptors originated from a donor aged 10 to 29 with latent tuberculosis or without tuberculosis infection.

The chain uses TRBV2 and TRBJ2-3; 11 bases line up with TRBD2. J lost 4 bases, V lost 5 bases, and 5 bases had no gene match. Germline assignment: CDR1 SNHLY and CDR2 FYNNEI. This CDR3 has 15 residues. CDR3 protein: CASSLSGRESDTQYF. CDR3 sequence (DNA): TGTGCCAGCAGTCTTAGCGGGAGGGAGTCAGATACGCAGTATTTT.

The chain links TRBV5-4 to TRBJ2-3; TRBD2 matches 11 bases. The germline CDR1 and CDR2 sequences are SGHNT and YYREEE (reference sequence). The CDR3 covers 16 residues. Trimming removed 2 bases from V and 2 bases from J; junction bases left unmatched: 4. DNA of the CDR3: TGTGCCAGCAGCTTCAAGACTAGCGGGGCCACAGATACGCAGTATTTT. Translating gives CASSFKTSGATDTQYF.

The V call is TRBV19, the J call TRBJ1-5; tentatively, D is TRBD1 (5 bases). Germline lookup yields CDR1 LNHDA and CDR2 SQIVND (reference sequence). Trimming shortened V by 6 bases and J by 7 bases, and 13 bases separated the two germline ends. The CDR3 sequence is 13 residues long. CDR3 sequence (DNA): TGTGCCAGTAGGGGGGGGGTTTGGCAGCCCCAGCATTTT. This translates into CASRGGVWQPQHF. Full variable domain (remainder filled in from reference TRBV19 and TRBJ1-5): DGGITQSPKYLFRKEGQNVTLSCEQNLNHDAMYWYRQDPGQGLRLIYYSQIVNDFQKGDIAEGYSVSREKKESFPLTVTSAQKNPTAFYLCASRGGVWQPQHFGDGTRLSIL.

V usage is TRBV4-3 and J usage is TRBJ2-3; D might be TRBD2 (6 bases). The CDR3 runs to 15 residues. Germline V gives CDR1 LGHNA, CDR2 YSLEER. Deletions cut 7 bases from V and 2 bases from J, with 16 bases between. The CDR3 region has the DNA TGCGCCAGCATAATGGGCGGCGGGGACACAGATACGCAGTATTTT. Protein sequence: CASIMGGGDTDTQYF.

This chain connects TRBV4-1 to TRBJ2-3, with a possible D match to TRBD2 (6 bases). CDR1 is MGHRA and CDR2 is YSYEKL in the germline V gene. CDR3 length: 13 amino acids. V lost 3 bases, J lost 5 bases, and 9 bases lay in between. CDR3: CASSHGGEDTQYF. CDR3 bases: TGCGCCAGCAGCCACGGAGGGGAAGATACGCAGTATTTT.

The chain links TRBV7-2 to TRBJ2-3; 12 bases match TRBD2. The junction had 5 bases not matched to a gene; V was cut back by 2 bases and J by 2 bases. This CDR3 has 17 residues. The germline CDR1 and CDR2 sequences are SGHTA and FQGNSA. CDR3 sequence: CASSLRTSGDSTDTQYF. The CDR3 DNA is TGTGCCAGCAGCTTAAGGACTAGCGGGGACTCCACAGATACGCAGTATTTT.

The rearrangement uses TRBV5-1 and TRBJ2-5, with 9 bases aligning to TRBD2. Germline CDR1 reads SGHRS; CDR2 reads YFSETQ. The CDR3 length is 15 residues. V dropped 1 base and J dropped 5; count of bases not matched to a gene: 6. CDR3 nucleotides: TGCGCCAGCAGCTTGTTGCGGGAGGGTCGGGAGACCCAGTACTTC. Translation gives CASSLLREGRETQYF. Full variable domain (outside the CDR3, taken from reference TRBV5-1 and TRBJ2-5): KAGVTQTPRYLIKTRGQQVTLSCSPISGHRSVSWYQQTPGQGLQFLFEYFSETQRNKGNFPGRFSGRQFSNSRSEMNVSTLELGDSALYLCASSLLREGRETQYFGPGTRLLVL.

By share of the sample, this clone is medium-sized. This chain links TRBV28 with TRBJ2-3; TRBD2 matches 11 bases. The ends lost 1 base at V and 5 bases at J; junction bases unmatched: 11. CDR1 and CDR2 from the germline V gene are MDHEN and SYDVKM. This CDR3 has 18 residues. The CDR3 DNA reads TGTGCCAGCAGTTTATTCGGGGGACTAGCGGAGTCGGGAGATACGCAGTATTTT. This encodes CASSLFGGLAESGDTQYF.

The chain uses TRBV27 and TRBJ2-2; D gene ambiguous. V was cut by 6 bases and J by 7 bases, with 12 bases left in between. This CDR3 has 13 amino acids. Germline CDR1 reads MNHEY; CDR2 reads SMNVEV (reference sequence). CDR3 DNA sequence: TGTGCCAGCAGCCTACGAGGAATCGGGGAGCTGTTTTTT. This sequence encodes CASSLRGIGELFF.

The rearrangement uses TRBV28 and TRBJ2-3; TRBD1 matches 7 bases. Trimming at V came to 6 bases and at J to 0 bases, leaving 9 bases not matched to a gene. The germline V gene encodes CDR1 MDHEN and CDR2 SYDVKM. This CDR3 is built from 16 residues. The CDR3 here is CASREWRTGSTDTQYF. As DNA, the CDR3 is TGTGCCAGCAGGGAGTGGAGGACAGGCAGCACAGATACGCAGTATTTT. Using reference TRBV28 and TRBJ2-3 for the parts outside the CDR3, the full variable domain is DVKVTQSSRYLVKRTGEKVFLECVQDMDHENMFWYRQDPGLGLRLIYFSYDVKMKEKGDIPEGYSVSREKKERFSLILESASTNQTSMYLCASREWRTGSTDTQYFGPGTRLTVL.

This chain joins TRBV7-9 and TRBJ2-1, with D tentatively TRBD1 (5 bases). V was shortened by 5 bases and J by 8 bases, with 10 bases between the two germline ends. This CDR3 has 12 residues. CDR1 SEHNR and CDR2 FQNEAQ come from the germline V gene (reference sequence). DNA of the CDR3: TGTGCCAGCAGCCTTAGGGGTGATGAGCAGTTCTTC. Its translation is CASSLRGDEQFF. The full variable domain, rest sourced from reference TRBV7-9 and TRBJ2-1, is DTGVSQNPRHKITKRGQNVTFRCDPISEHNRLYWYRQTLGQGPEFLTYFQNEAQLEKSRLLSDRFSAERPKGSFSTLEIQRTEQGDSAMYLCASSLRGDEQFFGPGTRLTVL.

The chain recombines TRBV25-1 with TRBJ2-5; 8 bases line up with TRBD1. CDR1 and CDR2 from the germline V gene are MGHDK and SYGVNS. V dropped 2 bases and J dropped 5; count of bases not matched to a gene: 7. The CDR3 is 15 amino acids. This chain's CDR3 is CASSERQGLRETQYF. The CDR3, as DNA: TGTGCCAGCAGTGAACGACAGGGGCTAAGGGAGACCCAGTACTTC.

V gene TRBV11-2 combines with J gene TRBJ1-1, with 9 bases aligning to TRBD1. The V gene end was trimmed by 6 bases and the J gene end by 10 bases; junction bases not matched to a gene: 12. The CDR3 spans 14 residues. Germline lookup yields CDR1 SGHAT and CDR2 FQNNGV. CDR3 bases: TGTGCCAGCAGGAACCAGTACAGGGGGCCGAGAGCTTTCTTT. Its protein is CASRNQYRGPRAFF.

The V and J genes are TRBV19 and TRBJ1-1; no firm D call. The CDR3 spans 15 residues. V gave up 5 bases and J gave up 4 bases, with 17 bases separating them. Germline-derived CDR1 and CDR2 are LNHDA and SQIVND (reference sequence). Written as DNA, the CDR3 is TGTGCCAGTAGTCCCGGGAGTGTTCGCGGCACTGAAGCTTTCTTT. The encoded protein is CASSPGSVRGTEAFF.

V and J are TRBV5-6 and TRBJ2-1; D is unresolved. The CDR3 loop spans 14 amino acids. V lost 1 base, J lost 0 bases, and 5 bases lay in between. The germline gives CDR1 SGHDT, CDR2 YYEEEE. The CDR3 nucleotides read TGTGCCAGCAGCTTGATATCCTCCTACAATGAGCAGTTCTTC. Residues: CASSLISSYNEQFF.

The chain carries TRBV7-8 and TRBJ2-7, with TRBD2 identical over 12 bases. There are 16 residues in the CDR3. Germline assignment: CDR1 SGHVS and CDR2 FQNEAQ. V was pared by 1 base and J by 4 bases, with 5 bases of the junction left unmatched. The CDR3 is CASSLERTSGTYEQYF. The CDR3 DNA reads TGTGCCAGCAGCTTAGAAAGGACTAGCGGGACATACGAGCAGTACTTC.

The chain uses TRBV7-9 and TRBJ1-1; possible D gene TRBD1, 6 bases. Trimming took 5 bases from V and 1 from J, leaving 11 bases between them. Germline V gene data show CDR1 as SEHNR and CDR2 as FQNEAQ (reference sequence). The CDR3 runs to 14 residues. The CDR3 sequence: CASSTRQENTEAFF. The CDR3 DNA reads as TGTGCCAGCAGCACGAGACAGGAGAACACTGAAGCTTTCTTT.

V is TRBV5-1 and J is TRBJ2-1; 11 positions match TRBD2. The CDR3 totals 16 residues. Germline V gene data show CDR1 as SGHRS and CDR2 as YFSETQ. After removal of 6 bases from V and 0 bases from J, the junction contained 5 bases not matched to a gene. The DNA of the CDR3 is TGCGCCAGCAAGAGGGGGACTAGCGGCTCCTACAATGAGCAGTTCTTC. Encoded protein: CASKRGTSGSYNEQFF.